This T cell receptor (beta chain) was observed in a study of OX40 agonist ivuxolimab in advanced cancers. Assay: immunoSEQ multiplex PCR; the TCRdb copy retains only in-frame clones and omits some. The sample gives 70,000 to 80,000 clones, roughly 81% of which show up once; roughly 16% is in the top ten. As regards this clone: Its antigen is unidentified.

Study observations and caveats: Certain nonresponders additionally had low normalized T-cell clonal expansion. Among the lowest levels of clonal expansion were found in partial responders at 0.1-3.0 mg/kg.

The sample consisted of CD4+ or CD8+ T cells sorted from blood, taken in a trial of the OX40 agonist ivuxolimab. The origin of this receptor is an adult with an advanced solid tumor such as melanoma, head and neck, liver or kidney cancer.

The CDR3 loop reads CASSLVPSNEQFF. In DNA, the CDR3 is TGTGCCAGCAGCTTGGTGCCTTCCAATGAGCAGTTCTTC. J is TRBJ2-1 and V is TRBV5-5; the D is unclear. V dropped 0 bases and J dropped 6 bases, with 7 bases sitting between them. The CDR3 length is 13 residues. CDR1 is SGHKS and CDR2 is YYEKEE in the germline V gene (reference sequence).